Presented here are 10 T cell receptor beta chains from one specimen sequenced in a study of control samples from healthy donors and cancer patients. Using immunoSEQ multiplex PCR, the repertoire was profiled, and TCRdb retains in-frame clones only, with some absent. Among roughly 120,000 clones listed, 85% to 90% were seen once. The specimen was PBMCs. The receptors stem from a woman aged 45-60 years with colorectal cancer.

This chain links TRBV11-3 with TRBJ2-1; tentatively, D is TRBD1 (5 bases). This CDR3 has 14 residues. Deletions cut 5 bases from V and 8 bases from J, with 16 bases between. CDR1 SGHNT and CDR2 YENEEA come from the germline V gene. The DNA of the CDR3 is TGTGCCAGCAGCCCCGACAGTATGGCACATGAGCAGTTCTTC. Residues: CASSPDSMAHEQFF.

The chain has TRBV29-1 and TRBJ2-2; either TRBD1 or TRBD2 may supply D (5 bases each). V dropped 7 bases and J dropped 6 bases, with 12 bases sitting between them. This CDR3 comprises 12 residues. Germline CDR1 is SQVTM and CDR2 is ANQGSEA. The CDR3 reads CSAARGAGELFF. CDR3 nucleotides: TGCAGCGCTGCCCGAGGGGCCGGGGAGCTGTTTTTT.

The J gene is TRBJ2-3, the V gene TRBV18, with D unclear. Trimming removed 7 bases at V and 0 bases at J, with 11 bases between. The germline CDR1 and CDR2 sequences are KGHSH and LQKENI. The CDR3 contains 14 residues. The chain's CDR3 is CASLETPSTDTQYF. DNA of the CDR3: TGTGCCAGCTTAGAGACACCAAGCACAGATACGCAGTATTTT. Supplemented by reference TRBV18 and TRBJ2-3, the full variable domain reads NAGVMQNPRHLVRRRGQEARLRCSPMKGHSHVYWYRQLPEEGLKFMVYLQKENIIDESGMPKERFSAEFPKEGPSILRIQQVVRGDSAAYFCASLETPSTDTQYFGPGTRLTVL.

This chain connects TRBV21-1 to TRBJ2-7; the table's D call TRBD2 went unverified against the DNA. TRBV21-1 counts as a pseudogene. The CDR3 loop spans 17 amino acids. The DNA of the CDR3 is TGTGCCAGCAGCAAAGAGGGTAGCGGGGGAGTTACCTACGAGCAGTACTTC. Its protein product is CASSKEGSGGVTYEQYF.

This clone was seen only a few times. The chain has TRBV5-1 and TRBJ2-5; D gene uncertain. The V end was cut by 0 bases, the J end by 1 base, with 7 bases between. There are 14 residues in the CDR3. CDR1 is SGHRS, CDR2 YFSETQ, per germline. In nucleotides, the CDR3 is TGCGCCAGCAGCTTGGCCGGTGCCCAAGAGACCCAGTACTTC. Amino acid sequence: CASSLAGAQETQYF.

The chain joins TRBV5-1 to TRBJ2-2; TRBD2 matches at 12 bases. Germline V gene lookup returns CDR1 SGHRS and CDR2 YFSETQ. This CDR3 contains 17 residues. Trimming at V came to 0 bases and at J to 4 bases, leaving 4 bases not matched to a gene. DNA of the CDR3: TGCGCCAGCAGCTTGGTGCCACTAGCGGGGGGCACCGGGGAGCTGTTTTTT. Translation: CASSLVPLAGGTGELFF.

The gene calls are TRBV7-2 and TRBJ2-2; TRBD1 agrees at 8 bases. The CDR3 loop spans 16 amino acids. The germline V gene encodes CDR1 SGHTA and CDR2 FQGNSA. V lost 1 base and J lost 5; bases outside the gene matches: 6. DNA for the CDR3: TGTGCCAGCAGCTTAGTAGGCGACAGGGGAACCGGGGAGCTGTTTTTT. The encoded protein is CASSLVGDRGTGELFF.

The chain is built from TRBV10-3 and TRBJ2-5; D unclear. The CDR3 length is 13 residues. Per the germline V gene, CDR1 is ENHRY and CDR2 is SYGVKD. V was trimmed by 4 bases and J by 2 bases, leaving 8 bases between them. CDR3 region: CAISVASQETQYF. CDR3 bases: TGTGCCATCAGTGTTGCATCTCAAGAGACCCAGTACTTC.

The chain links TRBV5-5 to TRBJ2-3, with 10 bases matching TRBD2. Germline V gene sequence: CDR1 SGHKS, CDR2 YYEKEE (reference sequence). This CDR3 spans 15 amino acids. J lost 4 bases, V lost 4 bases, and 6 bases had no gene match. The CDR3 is CASSLLAGVSDTQYF. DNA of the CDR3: TGTGCCAGCAGCCTCCTAGCGGGAGTTTCAGATACGCAGTATTTT.

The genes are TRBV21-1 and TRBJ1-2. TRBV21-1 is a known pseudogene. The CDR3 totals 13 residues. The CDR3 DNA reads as TGTGCCAAGACTCCGAGGAACCTCTATGGCTACACCTTC. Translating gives CAKTPRNLYGYTF.